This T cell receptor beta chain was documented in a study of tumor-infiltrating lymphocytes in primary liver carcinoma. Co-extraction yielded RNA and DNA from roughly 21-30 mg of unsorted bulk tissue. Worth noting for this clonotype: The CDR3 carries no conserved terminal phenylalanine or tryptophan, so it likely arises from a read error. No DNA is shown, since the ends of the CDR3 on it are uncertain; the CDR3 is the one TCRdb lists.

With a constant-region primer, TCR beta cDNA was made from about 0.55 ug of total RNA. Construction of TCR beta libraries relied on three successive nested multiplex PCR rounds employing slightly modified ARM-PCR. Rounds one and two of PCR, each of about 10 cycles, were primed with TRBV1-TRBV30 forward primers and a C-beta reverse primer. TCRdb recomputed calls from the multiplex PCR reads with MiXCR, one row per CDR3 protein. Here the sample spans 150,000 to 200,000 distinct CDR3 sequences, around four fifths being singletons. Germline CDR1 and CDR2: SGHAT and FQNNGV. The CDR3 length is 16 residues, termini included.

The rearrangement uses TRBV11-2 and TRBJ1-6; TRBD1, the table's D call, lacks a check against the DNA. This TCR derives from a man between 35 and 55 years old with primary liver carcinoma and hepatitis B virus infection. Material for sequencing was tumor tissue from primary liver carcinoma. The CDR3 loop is CASSFAAGTATSPLHL.